Below are 15 T cell receptor beta chains sequenced from a single sample in a study of blood T cell repertoires in COVID-19. Some clones are missing from TCRdb's copy, which holds only in-frame ones; the method was immunoSEQ multiplex PCR. The sample shows around 100,000 clones, roughly 80% of them seen only once. Specimen: peripheral blood. These receptors all stem from a man aged 50 or older with acute or convalescent COVID-19.

This clone was seen once. This chain connects TRBV5-1 to TRBJ2-5; TRBD1 aligns across 10 bases. The CDR3 is made up of 16 amino acids. V dropped 0 bases and J dropped 5; count of bases not matched to a gene: 7. Looked up from germline, CDR1 is SGHRS and CDR2 is YFSETQ. The CDR3 region is CASSLVGQGGHETQYF. In DNA, the CDR3 is TGCGCCAGCAGCTTGGTAGGACAGGGGGGACATGAGACCCAGTACTTC.

The V call is TRBV6-1, the J call TRBJ2-7, with a possible D match to TRBD2 (7 bases). The CDR3 totals 15 residues. Trimming cost V 2 bases and J 2 bases, with 13 bases left between them. Germline V gene sequence: CDR1 MNHNS, CDR2 SASEGT. CDR3 sequence (DNA): TGTGCCAGCAGTGAAACTTGGGGGGGCACCTACGAGCAGTACTTC. It yields the protein CASSETWGGTYEQYF.

V usage is TRBV5-1 and J usage is TRBJ2-2; 8 nucleotides agree with TRBD1. The CDR3 contains 16 residues. Germline values: CDR1 SGHRS, CDR2 YFSETQ. J was trimmed by 5 bases and V by 0 bases; bases with no gene match: 6. CDR3 residues: CASSLAGTGRTGELFF. The CDR3 DNA follows: TGCGCCAGCAGCTTGGCAGGGACAGGACGGACCGGGGAGCTGTTTTTT.

The V call is TRBV9, the J call TRBJ1-3; 7 bases align to TRBD1. V dropped 0 bases and J dropped 0; count of bases not matched to a gene: 3. The germline V gene has CDR1 SGDLS and CDR2 YYNGEE. This CDR3 contains 16 residues. The CDR3: CASSVAGTVSGNTIYF. Written as DNA, the CDR3 is TGTGCCAGCAGCGTAGCTGGGACAGTCTCTGGAAACACCATATATTTT.

This clone has only one observation. The rearrangement joins TRBV11-2 to TRBJ2-3; 10 nucleotides align to TRBD1. The CDR3 length is 16 residues. CDR1 and CDR2 from the germline V gene are SGHAT and FQNNGV. With V trimmed by 3 bases and J by 2 bases, 5 bases remained unmatched. The CDR3 DNA sequence: TGTGCCAGCAGCTTGTTGGGACAGGGGATCACAGATACGCAGTATTTT. Encoded protein: CASSLLGQGITDTQYF.

Concerning this clone itself: This sample also contains other DNA sequences that code for the same CDR3. CDR3 loop: CASSVDPGGYGYTF. DNA for the CDR3: TGTGCCAGCAGCGTAGATCCGGGTGGCTATGGCTACACCTTC. The chain is built from TRBV9 and TRBJ1-2; D is unclear. Trimming cost V 0 bases and J 4 bases, with 10 bases left between them. Germline CDR1 reads SGDLS; CDR2 reads YYNGEE. CDR3 length equals 14 residues.

CDR3 DNA: TGTGCCAGCAGTCTGGACACCTTTAACTATGGCTACACCTTC. Translated, it gives CASSLDTFNYGYTF. The chain combines TRBV11-2 with TRBJ1-2; tentatively, D is TRBD1 (5 bases). Deletions cut 6 bases from V and 1 base from J, with 12 bases between. CDR3 length equals 14 residues. The V gene's germline CDR1 is SGHAT and CDR2 FQNNGV.

V is TRBV30 and J is TRBJ2-2, with TRBD1 identical over 7 bases. The CDR3 extends over 14 amino acids. CDR1 and CDR2 from the germline V gene are GTSNPN and SVGIG (reference sequence). The trim removed 0 bases at V and 5 bases at J, leaving 3 bases unmatched. Written as DNA, the CDR3 is TGTGCCTGGAGTGTACTGACAGGGACCGGGGAGCTGTTTTTT. Its protein is CAWSVLTGTGELFF.

J is TRBJ1-1 and V is TRBV25-1; TRBD1 agrees at 7 bases. This CDR3 spans 13 amino acids. Germline loops: CDR1 MGHDK, CDR2 SYGVNS. J was trimmed by 2 bases and V by 8 bases; bases with no gene match: 5. The CDR3 here is CASGGTANTEAFF. The CDR3 DNA reads TGTGCCAGCGGGGGGACAGCTAACACTGAAGCTTTCTTT.

The J gene is TRBJ2-3, the V gene TRBV5-5, with D maybe TRBD1 (5 bases). V lost 0 bases and J 0 bases, leaving 11 bases between the germline ends. Germline V gene data show CDR1 as SGHKS and CDR2 as YYEKEE (reference sequence). The CDR3 extends over 16 amino acids. CDR3 DNA sequence: TGTGCCAGCAGCTTGGGGTCAGGGCCTAGCACAGATACGCAGTATTTT. This translates into CASSLGSGPSTDTQYF.

V usage is TRBV19 and J usage is TRBJ1-1; no reliable D call. CDR3 length: 14 amino acids. V gave up 2 bases and J gave up 7 bases, with 14 bases separating them. Germline values: CDR1 LNHDA, CDR2 SQIVND (reference sequence). For the CDR3, the DNA is TGTGCCAGTAGTATATTGATGAGCGGTAGTGAAGCTTTCTTT. It yields the protein CASSILMSGSEAFF.

V usage is TRBV7-9 and J usage is TRBJ1-5; D gene uncertain. The CDR3 is 14 residues long. Trimming removed 5 bases at V and 1 base at J, with 9 bases between. Per the germline V gene, CDR1 is SEHNR and CDR2 is FQNEAQ (reference sequence). For the CDR3, the DNA is TGTGCCAGCAGCCCCGCGGGGAGCAATCAGCCCCAGCATTTT. Protein sequence: CASSPAGSNQPQHF.

CDR3 DNA sequence: TGTGCCAGCAGCTTAACGGACTTGGATAACTATGGCTACACCTTC. Amino acid sequence: CASSLTDLDNYGYTF. The chain recombines TRBV7-3 with TRBJ1-2; D not certain. CDR1 is SGHTA and CDR2 is FQGTGA in the germline V gene. The ends were cut back, 0 bases at V and 1 base at J, with 9 bases in the middle. CDR3 size: 15 residues.

This clone appeared a few times. The gene calls are TRBV3-1 (or the pseudogene TRBV3-2) and TRBJ2-7, with 10 bases matching TRBD2. After removal of 1 base from V and 9 bases from J, the junction contained 9 bases not matched to a gene. This CDR3 is 15 amino acids long. The germline gives CDR1 LGHDT, CDR2 YNNKEL (reference sequence). CDR3: CASSQAPGTSDRQYF. CDR3 bases: TGTGCCAGCAGCCAAGCACCCGGGACTAGCGATAGGCAGTACTTC.

The rearrangement uses TRBV5-1 and TRBJ2-3; possibly TRBD1 for D (5 bases). Germline assignment: CDR1 SGHRS and CDR2 YFSETQ. This CDR3 comprises 13 residues. Trimming shortened V by 1 base and J by 12 bases, and 15 bases separated the two germline ends. The CDR3 is CASSLLPRDSQYF. CDR3 sequence (DNA): TGCGCCAGCAGCTTGTTACCCAGGGATTCACAGTATTTT. Full variable domain (outside the CDR3, taken from reference TRBV5-1 and TRBJ2-3): KAGVTQTPRYLIKTRGQQVTLSCSPISGHRSVSWYQQTPGQGLQFLFEYFSETQRNKGNFPGRFSGRQFSNSRSEMNVSTLELGDSALYLCASSLLPRDSQYFGPGTRLTVL.